This T cell receptor beta chain was found in a study of cytomegalovirus exposure and HLA in healthy donors. Study results and caveats: Available immune exposure information was restricted to CMV serostatus only. Rare TCR sequences predominated, though certain public TCRs were found in many donors.

Trimming stripped 11 bases from V and 5 bases from J, with 15 bases between. The CDR3 totals 12 residues. Germline V lookup: CDR1 SNHLY, CDR2 FYNNEI. With respect to this clone: The antigen remains unidentified.

PCR involved 60 Vbeta and 13 Jbeta primers. TCRdb keeps only in-frame clones here, not all; method: immunoSEQ multiplex PCR. The sample has around 150,000 clones; 73% are singletons. The V gene is TRBV2, the J gene TRBJ1-1; D is ambiguous. This receptor was identified in a human donor in good health. Source material: PBMCs. The CDR3 sequence: CAGRNAGTEAFF. Here the CDR3 DNA reads TGTGCCGGGAGAAACGCGGGAACTGAAGCTTTCTTT. The full variable domain, its missing parts supplied by reference TRBV2 and TRBJ1-1, is EPEVTQTPSHQVTQMGQEVILRCVPISNHLYFYWYRQILGQKVEFLVSFYNNEISEKSEIFDDQFSVERPDGSNFTLKIRSTKLEDSAMYFCAGRNAGTEAFFGQGTRLTVV.